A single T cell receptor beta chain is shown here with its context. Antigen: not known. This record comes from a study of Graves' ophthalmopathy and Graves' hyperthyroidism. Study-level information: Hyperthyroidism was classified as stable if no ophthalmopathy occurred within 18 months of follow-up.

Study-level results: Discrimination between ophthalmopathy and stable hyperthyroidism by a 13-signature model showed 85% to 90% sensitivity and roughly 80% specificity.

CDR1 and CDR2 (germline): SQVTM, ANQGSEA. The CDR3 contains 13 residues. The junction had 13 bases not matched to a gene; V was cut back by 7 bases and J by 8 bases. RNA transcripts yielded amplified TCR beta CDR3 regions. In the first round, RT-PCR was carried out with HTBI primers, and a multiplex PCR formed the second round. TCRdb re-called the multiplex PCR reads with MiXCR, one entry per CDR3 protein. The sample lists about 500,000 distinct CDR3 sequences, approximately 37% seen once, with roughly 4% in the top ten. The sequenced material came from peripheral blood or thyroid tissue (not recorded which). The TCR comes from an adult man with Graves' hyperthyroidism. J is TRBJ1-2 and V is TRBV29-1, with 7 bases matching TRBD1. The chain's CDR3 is CSGGGPYSGGYTF. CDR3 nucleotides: TGCAGCGGAGGGGGCCCTTACTCCGGCGGCTACACCTTC.